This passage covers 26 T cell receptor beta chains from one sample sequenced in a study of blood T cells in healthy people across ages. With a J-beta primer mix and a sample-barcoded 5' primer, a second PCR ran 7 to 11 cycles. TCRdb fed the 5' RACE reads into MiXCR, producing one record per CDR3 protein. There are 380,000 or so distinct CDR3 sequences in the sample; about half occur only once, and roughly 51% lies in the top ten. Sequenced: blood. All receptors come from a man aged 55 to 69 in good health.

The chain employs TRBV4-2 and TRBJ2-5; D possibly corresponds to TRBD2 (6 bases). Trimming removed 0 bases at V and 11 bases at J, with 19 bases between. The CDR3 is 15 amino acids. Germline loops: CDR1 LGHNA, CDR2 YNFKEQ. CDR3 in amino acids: CASSQDLAVSNEQYF. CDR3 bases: TGTGCCAGCAGCCAAGATTTAGCGGTTTCTAATGAGCAGTACTTC.

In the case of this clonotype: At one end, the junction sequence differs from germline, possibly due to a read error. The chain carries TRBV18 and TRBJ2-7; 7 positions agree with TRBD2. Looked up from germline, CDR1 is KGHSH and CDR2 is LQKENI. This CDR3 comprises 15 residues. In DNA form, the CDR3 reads TGTGCCAGCTCAACTTCTAGCGGAAGGTCCTACGGGCAGTACTTC. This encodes CASSTSSGRSYGQYF.

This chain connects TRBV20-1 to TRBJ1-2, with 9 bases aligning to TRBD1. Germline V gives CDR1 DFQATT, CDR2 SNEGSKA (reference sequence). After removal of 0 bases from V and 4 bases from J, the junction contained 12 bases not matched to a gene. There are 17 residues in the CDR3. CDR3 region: CSAREINHRGQGYGYTF. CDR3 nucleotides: TGCAGTGCTAGAGAAATCAATCATCGGGGACAGGGCTATGGCTACACCTTC.

This CDR3 reads CASSQERVPPPHTQYF. CDR3 bases: TGCGCCAGCAGCCAAGAGCGAGTACCACCTCCTCATACGCAGTATTTT. The genes are TRBV4-3 and TRBJ2-3; D ambiguous. Germline CDR1 LGHNA, CDR2 YSLEER. The CDR3 has 16 residues. V shed 0 bases and J shed 7 bases, with 17 bases lying between them.

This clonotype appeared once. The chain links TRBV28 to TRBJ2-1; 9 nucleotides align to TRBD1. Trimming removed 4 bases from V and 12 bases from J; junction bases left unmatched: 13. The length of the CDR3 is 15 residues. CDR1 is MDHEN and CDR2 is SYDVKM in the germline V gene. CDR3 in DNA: TGTGCCAGCAGTTCCGGACAGGGGTACTACTCTGGGCAGTTCTTC. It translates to CASSSGQGYYSGQFF. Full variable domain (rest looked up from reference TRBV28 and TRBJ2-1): DVKVTQSSRYLVKRTGEKVFLECVQDMDHENMFWYRQDPGLGLRLIYFSYDVKMKEKGDIPEGYSVSREKKERFSLILESASTNQTSMYLCASSSGQGYYSGQFFGPGTRLTVL.

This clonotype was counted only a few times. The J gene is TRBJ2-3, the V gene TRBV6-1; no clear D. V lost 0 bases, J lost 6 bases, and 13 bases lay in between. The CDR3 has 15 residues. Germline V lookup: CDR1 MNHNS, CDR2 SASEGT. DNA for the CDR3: TGTGCCAGCAGTGAAGCGCAAGACGGGTGGGATACGCAGTATTTT. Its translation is CASSEAQDGWDTQYF.

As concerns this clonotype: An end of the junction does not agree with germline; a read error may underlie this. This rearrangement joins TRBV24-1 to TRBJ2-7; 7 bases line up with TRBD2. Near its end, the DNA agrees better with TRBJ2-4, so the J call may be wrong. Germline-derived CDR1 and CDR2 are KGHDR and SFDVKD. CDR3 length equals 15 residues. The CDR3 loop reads CVTSDLGRGEDIQYF. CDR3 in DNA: TGTGTCACCAGTGATTTGGGGAGGGGCGAGGACATTCAGTACTTC.

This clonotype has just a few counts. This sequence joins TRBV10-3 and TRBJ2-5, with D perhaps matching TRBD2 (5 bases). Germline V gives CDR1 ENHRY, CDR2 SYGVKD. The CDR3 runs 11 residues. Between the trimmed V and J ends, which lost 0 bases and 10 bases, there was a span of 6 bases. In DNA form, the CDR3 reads TGTGCCATCAGTGAGTCTGGACTCCAGTACTTC. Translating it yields CAISESGLQYF.

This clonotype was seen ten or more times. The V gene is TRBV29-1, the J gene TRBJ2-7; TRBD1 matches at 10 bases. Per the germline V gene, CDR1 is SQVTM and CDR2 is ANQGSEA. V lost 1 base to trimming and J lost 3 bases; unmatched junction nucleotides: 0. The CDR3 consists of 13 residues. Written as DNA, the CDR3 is TGCAGCGTTGAAGGGACAGGGGGCTACGAGCAGTACTTC. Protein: CSVEGTGGYEQYF.

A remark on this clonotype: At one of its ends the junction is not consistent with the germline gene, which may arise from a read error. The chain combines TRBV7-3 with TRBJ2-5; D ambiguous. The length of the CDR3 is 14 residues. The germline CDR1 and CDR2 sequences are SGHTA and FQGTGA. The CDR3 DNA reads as TGTGCCAGCAGCTTAACTCACAACCAAGAGACCCGGTACTTC. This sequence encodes CASSLTHNQETRYF.

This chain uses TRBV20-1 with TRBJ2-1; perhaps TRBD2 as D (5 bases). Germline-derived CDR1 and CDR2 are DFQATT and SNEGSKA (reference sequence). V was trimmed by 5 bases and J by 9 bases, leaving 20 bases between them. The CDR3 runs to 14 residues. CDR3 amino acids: CSAPDSHTSREQFF. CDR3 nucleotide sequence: TGCAGTGCTCCGGACTCCCATACTAGTCGTGAGCAGTTCTTC.

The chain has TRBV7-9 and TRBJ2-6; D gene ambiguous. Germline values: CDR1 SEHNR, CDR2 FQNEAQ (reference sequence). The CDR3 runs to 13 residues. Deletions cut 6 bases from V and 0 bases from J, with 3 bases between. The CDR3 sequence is CASRTSGANVLTF. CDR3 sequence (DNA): TGTGCCAGCAGAACCTCTGGGGCCAACGTCCTGACTTTC.

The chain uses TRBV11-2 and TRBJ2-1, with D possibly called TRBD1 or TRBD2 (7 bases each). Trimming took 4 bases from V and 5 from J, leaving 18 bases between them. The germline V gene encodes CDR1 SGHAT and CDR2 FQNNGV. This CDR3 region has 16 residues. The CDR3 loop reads CASSSGLDRVDNEQFF. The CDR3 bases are TGTGCCAGCAGCTCTGGACTAGACAGGGTCGACAATGAGCAGTTCTTC.

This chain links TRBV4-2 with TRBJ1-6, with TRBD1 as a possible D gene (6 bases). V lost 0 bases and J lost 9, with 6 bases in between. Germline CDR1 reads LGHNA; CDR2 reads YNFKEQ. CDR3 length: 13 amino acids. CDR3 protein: CASSQEGASPLHF. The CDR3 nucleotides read TGTGCCAGCAGCCAAGAGGGGGCTTCACCCCTCCACTTT.

The CDR3 sequence: CASSVRGPSYNEQFF. For the CDR3, the DNA is TGTGCCAGCAGTGTGAGGGGGCCATCCTACAATGAGCAGTTCTTC. This chain links TRBV2 with TRBJ2-1; TRBD1 matches at 7 bases. This CDR3 contains 15 residues. Germline CDR1 reads SNHLY; CDR2 reads FYNNEI. V was clipped by 4 bases and J by 1 base; unmatched bases: 4. Looking up the rest from reference TRBV2 and TRBJ2-1 gives the full variable domain: EPEVTQTPSHQVTQMGQEVILRCVPISNHLYFYWYRQILGQKVEFLVSFYNNEISEKSEIFDDQFSVERPDGSNFTLKIRSTKLEDSAMYFCASSVRGPSYNEQFFGPGTRLTVL.

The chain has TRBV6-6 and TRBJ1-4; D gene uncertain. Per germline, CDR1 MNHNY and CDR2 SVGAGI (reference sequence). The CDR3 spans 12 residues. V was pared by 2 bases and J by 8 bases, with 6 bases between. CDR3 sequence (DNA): TGTGCCAGCAGTTACCTGACCGAAAAACTGTTTTTT. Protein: CASSYLTEKLFF.

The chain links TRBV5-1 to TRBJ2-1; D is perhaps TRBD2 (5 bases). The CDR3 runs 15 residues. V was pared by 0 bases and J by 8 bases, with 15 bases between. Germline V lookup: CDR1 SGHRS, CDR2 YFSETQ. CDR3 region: CASSLADPGVDEQFF. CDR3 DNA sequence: TGCGCCAGCAGCTTGGCCGATCCCGGGGTAGATGAGCAGTTCTTC.

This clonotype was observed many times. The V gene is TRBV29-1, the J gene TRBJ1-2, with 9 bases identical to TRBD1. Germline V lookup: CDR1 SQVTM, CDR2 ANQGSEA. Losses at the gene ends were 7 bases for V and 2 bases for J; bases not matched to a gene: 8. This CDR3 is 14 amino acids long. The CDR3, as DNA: TGCAGCGCCTCCGGGGACAGGGCAAACTATGGCTACACCTTC. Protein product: CSASGDRANYGYTF.

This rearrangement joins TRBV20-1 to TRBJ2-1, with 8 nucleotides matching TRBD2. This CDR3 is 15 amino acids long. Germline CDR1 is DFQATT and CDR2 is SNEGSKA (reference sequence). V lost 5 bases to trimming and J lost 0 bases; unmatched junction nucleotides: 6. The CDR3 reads CSAYSSGHSYNEQFF. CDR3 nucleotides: TGCAGTGCTTATTCTAGCGGGCACTCCTACAATGAGCAGTTCTTC.

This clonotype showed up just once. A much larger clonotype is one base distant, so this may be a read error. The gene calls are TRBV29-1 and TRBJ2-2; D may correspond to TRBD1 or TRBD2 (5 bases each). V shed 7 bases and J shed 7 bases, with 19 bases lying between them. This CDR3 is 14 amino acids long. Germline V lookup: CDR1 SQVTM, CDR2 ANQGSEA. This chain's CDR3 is CSAVTGTWVGELFF. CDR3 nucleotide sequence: TGCAGCGCCGTGACCGGGACCTGGGTCGGGGAGCTGTTTTTT.

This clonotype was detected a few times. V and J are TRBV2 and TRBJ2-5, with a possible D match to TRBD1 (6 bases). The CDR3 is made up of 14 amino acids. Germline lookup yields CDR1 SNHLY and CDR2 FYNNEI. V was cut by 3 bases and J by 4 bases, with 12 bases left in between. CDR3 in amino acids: CASSEVRGRETQYF. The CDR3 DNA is TGTGCCAGCAGTGAGGTCAGGGGACGAGAGACCCAGTACTTC.

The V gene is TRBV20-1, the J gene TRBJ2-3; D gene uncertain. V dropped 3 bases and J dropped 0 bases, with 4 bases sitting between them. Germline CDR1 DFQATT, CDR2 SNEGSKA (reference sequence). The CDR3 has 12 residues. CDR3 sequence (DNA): TGCAGTGCTAGGACGAGCACAGATACGCAGTATTTT. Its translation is CSARTSTDTQYF.

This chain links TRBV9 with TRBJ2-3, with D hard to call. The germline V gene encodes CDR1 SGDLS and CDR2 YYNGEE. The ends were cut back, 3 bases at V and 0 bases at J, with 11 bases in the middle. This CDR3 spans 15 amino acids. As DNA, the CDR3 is TGTGCCAGCAGCGGGCGCCCCCCTAGCACAGATACGCAGTATTTT. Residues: CASSGRPPSTDTQYF. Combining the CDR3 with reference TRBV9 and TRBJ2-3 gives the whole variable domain DSGVTQTPKHLITATGQRVTLRCSPRSGDLSVYWYQQSLDQGLQFLIQYYNGEERAKGNILERFSAQQFPDLHSELNLSSLELGDSALYFCASSGRPPSTDTQYFGPGTRLTVL.

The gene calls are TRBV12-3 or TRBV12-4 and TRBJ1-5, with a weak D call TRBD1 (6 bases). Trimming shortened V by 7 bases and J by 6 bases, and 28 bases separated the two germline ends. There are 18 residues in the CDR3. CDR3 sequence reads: CASTLDPWGQAVAQPQHF. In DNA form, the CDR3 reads TGTGCCAGCACACTAGACCCGTGGGGGCAGGCGGTGGCTCAGCCCCAGCATTTT.

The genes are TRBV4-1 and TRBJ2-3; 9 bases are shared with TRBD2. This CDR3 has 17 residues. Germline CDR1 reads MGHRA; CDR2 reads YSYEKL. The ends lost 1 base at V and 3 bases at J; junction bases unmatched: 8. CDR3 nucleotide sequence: TGCGCCAGCAGCCAAGCAAGTAGCGGGAGTGGGACAGATACGCAGTATTTT. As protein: CASSQASSGSGTDTQYF.

For the CDR3, the DNA is TGTGCCAGCAGTTTCGGGACAGGCGTCTCTGGAAACACCATATATTTT. Residues: CASSFGTGVSGNTIYF. The chain combines TRBV12-3 or TRBV12-4 with TRBJ1-3; 8 bases match TRBD1. The V and J ends lost 3 bases and 0 bases, in that order; junction bases with no gene match: 4. The CDR3 totals 16 residues.